This entry is about one T cell receptor beta chain. These data originate in a study of blood T cell repertoires in COVID-19. Overall study: Sites across the United States, Italy and Spain contributed samples from acute and convalescent COVID-19.

Germline loops: CDR1 SGHNT, CDR2 YYREEE (reference sequence). The length of the CDR3 is 13 residues. Losses at the gene ends were 8 bases for V and 3 bases for J; bases not matched to a gene: 5. Measured with immunoSEQ multiplex PCR; TCRdb has only the in-frame clones, and not every one. The repertoire includes approximately 190,000 clones, over 70% of them detected once, and 17% sits in the top ten. The material sequenced was peripheral blood. The source of this sequence is a man aged 60 to 69 with active or convalescent COVID-19. V and J are TRBV5-4 and TRBJ2-5; TRBD1 matches at 9 bases. DNA for the CDR3: TGTGCCAGTCACAGGGGGCCCGAAGAGACCCAGTACTTC. Its translation is CASHRGPEETQYF.